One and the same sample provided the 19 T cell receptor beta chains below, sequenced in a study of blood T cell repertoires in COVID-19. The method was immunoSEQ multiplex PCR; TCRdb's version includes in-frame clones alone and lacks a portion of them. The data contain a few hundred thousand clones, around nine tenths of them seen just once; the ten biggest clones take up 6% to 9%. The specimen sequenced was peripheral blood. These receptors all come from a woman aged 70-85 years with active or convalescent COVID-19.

CDR3 amino acids: CASSSEAQETQYF. The DNA of the CDR3 is TGTGCCAGCAGTTCGGAGGCCCAAGAGACCCAGTACTTC. V gene TRBV11-3 combines with J gene TRBJ2-5; tentative D call: TRBD2 (5 bases). The CDR3 is made up of 13 amino acids. Germline V gives CDR1 SGHNT, CDR2 YENEEA. Deletions cut 6 bases from V and 1 base from J, with 9 bases between.

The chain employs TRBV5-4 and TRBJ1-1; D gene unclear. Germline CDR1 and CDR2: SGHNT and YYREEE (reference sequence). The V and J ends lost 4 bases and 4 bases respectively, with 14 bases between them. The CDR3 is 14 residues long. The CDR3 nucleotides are TGTGCCAGCAGCCCAGGAGGGAGAGGCACTGAAGCTTTCTTT. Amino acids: CASSPGGRGTEAFF. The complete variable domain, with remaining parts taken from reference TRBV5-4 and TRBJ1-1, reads ETGVTQSPTHLIKTRGQQVTLRCSSQSGHNTVSWYQQALGQGPQFIFQYYREEENGRGNFPPRFSGLQFPNYSSELNVNALELDDSALYLCASSPGGRGTEAFFGQGTRLTVV.

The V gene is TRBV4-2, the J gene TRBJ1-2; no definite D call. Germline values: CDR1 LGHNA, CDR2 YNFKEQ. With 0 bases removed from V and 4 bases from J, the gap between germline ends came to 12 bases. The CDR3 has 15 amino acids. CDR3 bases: TGTGCCAGCAGCCAAGAGGCGGGTAGGCTCTATGGCTACACCTTC. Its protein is CASSQEAGRLYGYTF.

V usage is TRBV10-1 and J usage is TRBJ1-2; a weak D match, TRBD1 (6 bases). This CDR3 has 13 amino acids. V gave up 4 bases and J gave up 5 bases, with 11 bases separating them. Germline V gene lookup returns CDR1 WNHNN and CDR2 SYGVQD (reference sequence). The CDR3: CASSADRSYGYTF. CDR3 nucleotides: TGCGCCAGCAGTGCTGACAGGAGTTATGGCTACACCTTC.

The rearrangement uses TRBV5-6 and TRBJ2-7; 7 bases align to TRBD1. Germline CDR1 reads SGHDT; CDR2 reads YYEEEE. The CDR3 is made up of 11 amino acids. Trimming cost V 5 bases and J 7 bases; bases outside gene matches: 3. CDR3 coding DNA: TGTGCCAGCAGTCGCAGGGGGGAGCAGTACTTC. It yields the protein CASSRRGEQYF.

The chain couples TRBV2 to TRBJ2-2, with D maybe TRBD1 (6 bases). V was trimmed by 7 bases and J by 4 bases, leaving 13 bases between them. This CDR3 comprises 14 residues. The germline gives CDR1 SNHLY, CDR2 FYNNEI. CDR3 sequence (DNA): TGTGCCAGCACCCTCCAGGGGCCCACCGGGGAGCTGTTTTTT. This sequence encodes CASTLQGPTGELFF.

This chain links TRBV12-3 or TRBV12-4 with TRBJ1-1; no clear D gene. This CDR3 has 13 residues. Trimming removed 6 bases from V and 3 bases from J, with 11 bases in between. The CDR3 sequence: CASSLLQHTEAFF. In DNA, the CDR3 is TGTGCCAGCAGCCTTTTACAGCACACTGAAGCTTTCTTT.

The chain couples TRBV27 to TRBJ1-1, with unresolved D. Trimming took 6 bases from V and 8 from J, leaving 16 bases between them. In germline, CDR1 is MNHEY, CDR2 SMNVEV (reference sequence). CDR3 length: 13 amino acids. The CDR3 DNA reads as TGTGCCAGCAGCCCACGCCCGAGCAGGGAAGCTTTCTTT. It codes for CASSPRPSREAFF.

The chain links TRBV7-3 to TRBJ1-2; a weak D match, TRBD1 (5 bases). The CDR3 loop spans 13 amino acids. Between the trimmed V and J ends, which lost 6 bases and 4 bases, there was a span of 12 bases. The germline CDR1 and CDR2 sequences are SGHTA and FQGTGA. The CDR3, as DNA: TGTGCCAGCAGACAAACAGGAGTCTATGGCTACACCTTC. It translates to CASRQTGVYGYTF.

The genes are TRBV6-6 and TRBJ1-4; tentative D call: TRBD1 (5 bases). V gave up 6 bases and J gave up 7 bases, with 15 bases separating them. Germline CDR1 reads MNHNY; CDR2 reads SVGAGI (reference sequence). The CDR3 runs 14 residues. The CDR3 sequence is CASRQTAVGEKLFF. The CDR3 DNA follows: TGTGCCAGCAGGCAGACAGCTGTGGGTGAAAAACTGTTTTTT.

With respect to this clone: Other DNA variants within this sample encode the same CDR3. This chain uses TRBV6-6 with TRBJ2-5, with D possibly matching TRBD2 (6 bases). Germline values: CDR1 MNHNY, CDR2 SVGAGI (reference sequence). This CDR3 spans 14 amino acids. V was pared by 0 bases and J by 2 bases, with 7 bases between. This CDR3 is CASSYSGGQETQYF. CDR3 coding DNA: TGTGCCAGCAGTTACTCGGGGGGTCAAGAGACCCAGTACTTC.

The CDR3 DNA reads as TGTGCCAGCAGTTTACAGGGGGCTTACTATGGCTACACCTTC. Its translation: CASSLQGAYYGYTF. The rearrangement uses TRBV28 and TRBJ1-2; the match to TRBD1 covers 8 bases. V lost 2 bases to trimming and J lost 3 bases; unmatched junction nucleotides: 2. The V gene's germline CDR1 is MDHEN and CDR2 SYDVKM. This CDR3 has 14 amino acids.

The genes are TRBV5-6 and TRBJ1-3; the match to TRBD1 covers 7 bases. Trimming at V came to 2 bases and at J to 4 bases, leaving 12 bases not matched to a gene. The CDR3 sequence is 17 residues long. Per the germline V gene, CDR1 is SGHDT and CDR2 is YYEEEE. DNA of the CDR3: TGTGCCAGCAGCTTACGGGGTCGAACAGGGGACGGAAACACCATATATTTT. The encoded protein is CASSLRGRTGDGNTIYF.

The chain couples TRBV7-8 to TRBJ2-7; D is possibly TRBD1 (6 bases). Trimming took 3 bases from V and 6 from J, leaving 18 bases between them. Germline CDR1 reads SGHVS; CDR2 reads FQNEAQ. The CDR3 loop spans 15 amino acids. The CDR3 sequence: CASSFFDRQSSEQYF. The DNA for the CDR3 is TGTGCCAGCAGCTTCTTCGACAGGCAGTCAAGCGAGCAGTACTTC.

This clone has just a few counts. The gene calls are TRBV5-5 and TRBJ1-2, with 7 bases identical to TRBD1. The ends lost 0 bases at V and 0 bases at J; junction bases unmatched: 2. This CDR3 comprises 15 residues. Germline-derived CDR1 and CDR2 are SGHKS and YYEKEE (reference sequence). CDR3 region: CASSLGGTANYGYTF. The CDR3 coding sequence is TGTGCCAGCAGCTTGGGGGGGACAGCTAACTATGGCTACACCTTC.

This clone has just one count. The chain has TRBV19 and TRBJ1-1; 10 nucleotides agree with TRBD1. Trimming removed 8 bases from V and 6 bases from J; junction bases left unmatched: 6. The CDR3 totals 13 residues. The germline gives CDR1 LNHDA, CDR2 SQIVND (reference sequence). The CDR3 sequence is CASGTGAFSEAFF. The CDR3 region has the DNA TGTGCCAGTGGGACAGGGGCGTTTTCTGAAGCTTTCTTT.

The CDR3 is CASSQDASPYNEQFF. Written as DNA, the CDR3 is TGCGCCAGCAGCCAAGATGCTAGCCCCTACAATGAGCAGTTCTTC. The chain couples TRBV4-1 to TRBJ2-1; weak D call: TRBD2 (5 bases). The CDR3 is 15 amino acids. Germline V lookup: CDR1 MGHRA, CDR2 YSYEKL. Trimming stripped 0 bases from V and 2 bases from J, with 8 bases between.

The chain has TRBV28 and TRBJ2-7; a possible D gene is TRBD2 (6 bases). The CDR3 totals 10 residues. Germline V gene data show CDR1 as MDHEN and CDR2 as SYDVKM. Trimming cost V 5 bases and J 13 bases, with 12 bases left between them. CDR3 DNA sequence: TGTGCCAGCAGTCTCCGGGACTTTTACTTC. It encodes CASSLRDFYF. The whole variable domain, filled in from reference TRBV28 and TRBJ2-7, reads DVKVTQSSRYLVKRTGEKVFLECVQDMDHENMFWYRQDPGLGLRLIYFSYDVKMKEKGDIPEGYSVSREKKERFSLILESASTNQTSMYLCASSLRDFYFGPGTRLTVT.

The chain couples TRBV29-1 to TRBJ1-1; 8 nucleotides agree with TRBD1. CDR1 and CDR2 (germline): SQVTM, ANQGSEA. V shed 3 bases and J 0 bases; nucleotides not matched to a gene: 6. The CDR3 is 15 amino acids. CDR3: CSVEGQAAMNTEAFF. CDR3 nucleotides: TGCAGCGTTGAGGGACAGGCGGCCATGAACACTGAAGCTTTCTTT.